This TCR beta chain appears in the sequencing data of a study of blood T cell repertoires in COVID-19. Background on the study: The United States, Italy and Spain were the sources of the acute and convalescent COVID-19 samples. The analysed material was cDNA or gDNA that came from T cells, B-cell-depleted T cells, or PBMCs.

There are 14 residues in the CDR3. The V gene lost 8 bases and the J gene lost 1 base, with 11 bases spanning the gap. Germline assignment: CDR1 SGHVS and CDR2 FQNEAQ. Study processing details: Researchers report that nucleated cell counts were estimated from reference gene primer amplification. TCRdb's table, derived via immunoSEQ multiplex PCR, lists solely in-frame clones and lacks some. D and trimming were read from the DNA, whereas the V and J calls and clone size are those reported in that table. Here the sample spans some 250,000 clones, approximately 78% being singletons. The chain is built from TRBV7-8 and TRBJ2-2; D unresolved. This TCR derives from a woman aged 55-69 years with active or convalescent COVID-19. The sample comprised peripheral blood. The DNA of the CDR3 is TGTGCCAGCCGTGAGGCAAAGAACACCGGGGAGCTGTTTTTT. It translates to CASREAKNTGELFF.